This TCR beta chain was found in a study of blood T cell repertoires in COVID-19. The CDR3 has 17 amino acids. Trimming left V 4 bases short and J 6 bases short, with 22 bases between. The germline CDR1 and CDR2 sequences are SGHDN and FVKESK. Sequenced by immunoSEQ multiplex PCR; TCRdb stores in-frame clones only, minus some. The profile shows 150,000 to 200,000 clones, around four fifths of them singletons. The rearrangement joins TRBV14 to TRBJ2-1, with D possibly TRBD1 on 6 matching bases. The specimen sequenced was PBMCs or T cells enriched from blood (not recorded which). The receptor was isolated from a woman aged 45-65 years who had recovered from COVID-19. In nucleotides, the CDR3 is TGTGCCAGCAGCCGGGGATCCCTAGAAGGGGGTCTCAATGAGCAGTTCTTC. Its translation is CASSRGSLEGGLNEQFF.